Given below is one TCR beta chain in context. What it binds is not known. The data stem from a study of CD8 T cells in ankylosing spondylitis. Study observations and caveats: The clones that were linked to disease were reported to be significantly enriched in matched synovial fluid samples from ankylosing spondylitis patients. Within ankylosing spondylitis blood, a TCR beta motif made up of several highly homologous variants appeared to be characteristic. Earlier work had already found some motif variants in reactive arthritis synovial fluid and blood. Relatively scarce in peripheral blood, disease-linked clones were CD8+.

Trimming shortened V by 6 bases and J by 0 bases, and 14 bases separated the two germline ends. The CDR3 is 14 amino acids. Germline V lookup: CDR1 DFQATT, CDR2 SNEGSKA (reference sequence). Quantitative 5'-RACE with molecular barcodes generated TCR beta libraries. TCRdb ran MiXCR on the 5' RACE reads and lists one entry per CDR3 protein. This table holds roughly 300,000 distinct CDR3 sequences, less than 10% found once. The rearrangement links TRBV20-1 to TRBJ1-1; a weak D match, TRBD1 (6 bases). Sequencing was done on a sample of blood, either unsorted or a sorted T cell fraction (not recorded which). The clonotype comes from a male donor with ankylosing spondylitis. CDR3: CSAKGDGLNTEAFF. The CDR3 DNA is TGCAGTGCCAAGGGGGATGGGCTGAACACTGAAGCTTTCTTT.